This T cell receptor beta chain was profiled in a study of cytotoxic CD8 clonotypes in ibrutinib-treated CLL. Assay used: immunoSEQ multiplex PCR; TCRdb lists only in-frame clones, some missing. Found here are around 200,000 clones, 60% to 80% of them singletons; the top ten hold over 5.5%. The CDR3 has 15 residues. The germline CDR1 and CDR2 sequences are SGHNT and YYREEE (reference sequence). Deletions cut 4 bases from V and 7 bases from J, with 20 bases between. The TCR sequence derives from a human donor with chronic lymphocytic leukemia. The chain joins TRBV5-4 to TRBJ1-2; D gene uncertain. The sequenced sample was PBMCs, obtained after 12 months of ibrutinib treatment. This CDR3 is CASSIPDRASSGYTF. CDR3 in DNA: TGTGCCAGCAGCATCCCGGACCGGGCATCTAGTGGCTACACCTTC.